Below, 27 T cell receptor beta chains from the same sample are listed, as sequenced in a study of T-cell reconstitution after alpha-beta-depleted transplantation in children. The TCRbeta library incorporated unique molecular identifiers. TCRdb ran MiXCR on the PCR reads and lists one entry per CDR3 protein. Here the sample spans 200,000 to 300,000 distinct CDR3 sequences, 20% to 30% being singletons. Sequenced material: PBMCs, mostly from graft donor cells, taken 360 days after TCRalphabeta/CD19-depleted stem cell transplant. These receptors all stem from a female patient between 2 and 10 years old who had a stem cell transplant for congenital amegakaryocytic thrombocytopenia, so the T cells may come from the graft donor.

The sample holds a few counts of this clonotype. The CDR3 coding sequence is TGCGCCAGCAGCTTATATATGGTCGGGACAGATAATGAAAAACTGTTTTTT. Translated, it gives CASSLYMVGTDNEKLFF. This chain joins TRBV5-1 and TRBJ1-4, with 7 nucleotides matching TRBD1. V was clipped by 2 bases and J by 4 bases; unmatched bases: 11. The V gene's germline CDR1 is SGHRS and CDR2 YFSETQ. The CDR3 has 17 amino acids.

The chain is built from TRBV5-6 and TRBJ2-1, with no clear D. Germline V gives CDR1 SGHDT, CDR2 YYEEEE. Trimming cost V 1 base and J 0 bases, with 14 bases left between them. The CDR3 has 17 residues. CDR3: CASSLSRVRSSYNEQFF. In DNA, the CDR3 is TGTGCCAGCAGCTTGTCCCGCGTAAGGAGCTCCTACAATGAGCAGTTCTTC. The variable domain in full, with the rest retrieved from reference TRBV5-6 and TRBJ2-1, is DAGVTQSPTHLIKTRGQQVTLRCSPKSGHDTVSWYQQALGQGPQFIFQYYEEEERQRGNFPDRFSGHQFPNYSSELNVNALLLGDSALYLCASSLSRVRSSYNEQFFGPGTRLTVL.

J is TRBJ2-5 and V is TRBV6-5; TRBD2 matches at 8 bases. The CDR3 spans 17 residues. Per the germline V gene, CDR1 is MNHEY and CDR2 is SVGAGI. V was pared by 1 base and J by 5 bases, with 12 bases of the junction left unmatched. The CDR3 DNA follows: TGTGCCAGCAGTTACTTGCTTCGTAGCGGGAACGAGGAGACCCAGTACTTC. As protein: CASSYLLRSGNEETQYF.

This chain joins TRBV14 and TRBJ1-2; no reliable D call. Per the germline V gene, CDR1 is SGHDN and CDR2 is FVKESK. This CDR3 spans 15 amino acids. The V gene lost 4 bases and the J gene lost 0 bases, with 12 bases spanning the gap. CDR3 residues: CASSRLGNSNYGYTF. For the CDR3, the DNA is TGTGCCAGCAGCCGTCTGGGGAATTCTAACTATGGCTACACCTTC. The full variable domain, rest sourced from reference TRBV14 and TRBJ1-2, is EAGVTQFPSHSVIEKGQTVTLRCDPISGHDNLYWYRRVMGKEIKFLLHFVKESKQDESGMPNNRFLAERTGGTYSTLKVQPAELEDSGVYFCASSRLGNSNYGYTFGSGTRLTVV.

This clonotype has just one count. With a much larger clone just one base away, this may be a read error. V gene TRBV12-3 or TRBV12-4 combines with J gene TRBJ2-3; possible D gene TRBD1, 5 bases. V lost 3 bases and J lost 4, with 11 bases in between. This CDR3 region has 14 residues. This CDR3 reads CASSFVRASDTQYF. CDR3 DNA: TGTGCCAGCAGTTTCGTCAGGGCCTCAGATACGCAGTATTTT.

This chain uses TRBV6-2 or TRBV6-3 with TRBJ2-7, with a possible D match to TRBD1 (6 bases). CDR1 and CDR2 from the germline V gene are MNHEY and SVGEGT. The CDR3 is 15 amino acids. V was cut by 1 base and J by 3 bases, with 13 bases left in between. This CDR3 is CASSYLQGSYYEQYF. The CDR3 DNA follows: TGTGCCAGCAGTTACTTACAGGGATCATACTACGAGCAGTACTTC.

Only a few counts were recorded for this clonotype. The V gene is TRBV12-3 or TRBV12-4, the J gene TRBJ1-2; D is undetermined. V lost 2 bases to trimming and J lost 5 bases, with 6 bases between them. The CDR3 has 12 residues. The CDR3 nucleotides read TGTGCCAGCAGTTTATGGGGTTATGGCTACACCTTC. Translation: CASSLWGYGYTF.

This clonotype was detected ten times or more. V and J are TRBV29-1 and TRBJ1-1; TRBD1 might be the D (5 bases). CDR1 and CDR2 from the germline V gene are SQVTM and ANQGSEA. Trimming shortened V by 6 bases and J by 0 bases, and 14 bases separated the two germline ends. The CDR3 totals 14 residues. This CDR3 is CSVMTVLMNTEAFF. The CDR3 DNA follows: TGCAGCGTCATGACAGTCCTCATGAACACTGAAGCTTTCTTT.

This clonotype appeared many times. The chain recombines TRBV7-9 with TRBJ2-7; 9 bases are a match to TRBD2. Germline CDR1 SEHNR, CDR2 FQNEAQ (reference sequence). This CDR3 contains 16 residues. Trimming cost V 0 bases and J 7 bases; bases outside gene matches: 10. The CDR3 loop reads CASSLALAGYSREQYF. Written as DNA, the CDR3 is TGTGCCAGCAGCTTAGCACTAGCGGGCTACTCGCGAGAGCAGTACTTC.

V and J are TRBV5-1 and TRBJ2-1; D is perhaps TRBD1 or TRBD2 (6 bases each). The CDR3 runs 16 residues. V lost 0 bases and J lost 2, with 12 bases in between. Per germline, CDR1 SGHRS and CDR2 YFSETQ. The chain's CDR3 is CASSLVLGGAYNEQFF. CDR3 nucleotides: TGCGCCAGCAGCTTGGTTTTGGGGGGCGCCTACAATGAGCAGTTCTTC. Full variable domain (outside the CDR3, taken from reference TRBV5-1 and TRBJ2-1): KAGVTQTPRYLIKTRGQQVTLSCSPISGHRSVSWYQQTPGQGLQFLFEYFSETQRNKGNFPGRFSGRQFSNSRSEMNVSTLELGDSALYLCASSLVLGGAYNEQFFGPGTRLTVL.

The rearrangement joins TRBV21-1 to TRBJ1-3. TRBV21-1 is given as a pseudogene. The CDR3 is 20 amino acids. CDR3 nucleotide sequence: TGTGCCAGCAGCCCGCGAAGGGACGCGCGGCCGATAGTATCTGGAAACACCATATATTTT. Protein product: CASSPRRDARPIVSGNTIYF.

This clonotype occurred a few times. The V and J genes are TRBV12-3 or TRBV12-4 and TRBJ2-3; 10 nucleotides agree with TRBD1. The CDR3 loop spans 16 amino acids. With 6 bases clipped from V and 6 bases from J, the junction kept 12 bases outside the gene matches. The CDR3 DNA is TGTGCCAGCAGCCTCGGGGACAGGGGAGGGTCCGATACGCAGTATTTT. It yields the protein CASSLGDRGGSDTQYF.

The CDR3 sequence is CAISRAGSGANVLTF. The CDR3 nucleotides are TGTGCCATCAGCCGGGCGGGCTCTGGGGCCAACGTCCTGACTTTC. The chain carries TRBV10-3 and TRBJ2-6; D may be TRBD2 (5 bases). The germline V gene has CDR1 ENHRY and CDR2 SYGVKD. Trimming left V 6 bases short and J 0 bases short, with 9 bases between. This CDR3 is 15 amino acids long.

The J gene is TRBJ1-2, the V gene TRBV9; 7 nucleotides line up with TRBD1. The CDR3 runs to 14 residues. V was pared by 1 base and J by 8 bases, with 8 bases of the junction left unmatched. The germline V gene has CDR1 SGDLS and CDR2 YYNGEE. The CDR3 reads CASSVTTGSGGYTF. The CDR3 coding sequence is TGTGCCAGCAGCGTAACGACAGGGTCTGGCGGCTACACCTTC. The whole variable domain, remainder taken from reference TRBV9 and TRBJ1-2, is DSGVTQTPKHLITATGQRVTLRCSPRSGDLSVYWYQQSLDQGLQFLIQYYNGEERAKGNILERFSAQQFPDLHSELNLSSLELGDSALYFCASSVTTGSGGYTFGSGTRLTVV.

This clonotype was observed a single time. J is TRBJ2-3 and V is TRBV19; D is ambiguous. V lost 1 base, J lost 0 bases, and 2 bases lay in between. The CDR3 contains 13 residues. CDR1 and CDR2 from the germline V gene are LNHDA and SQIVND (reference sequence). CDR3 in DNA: TGTGCCAGTAGTATAGCCAGCACAGATACGCAGTATTTT. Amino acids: CASSIASTDTQYF.

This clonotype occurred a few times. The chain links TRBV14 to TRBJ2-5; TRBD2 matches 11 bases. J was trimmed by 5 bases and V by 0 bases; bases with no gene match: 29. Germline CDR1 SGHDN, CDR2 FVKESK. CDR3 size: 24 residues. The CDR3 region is CASSQDRFWLAGGFQEKKGETQYF. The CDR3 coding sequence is TGTGCCAGCAGCCAAGATCGCTTCTGGCTAGCGGGGGGCTTCCAGGAAAAAAAGGGGGAGACCCAGTACTTC.

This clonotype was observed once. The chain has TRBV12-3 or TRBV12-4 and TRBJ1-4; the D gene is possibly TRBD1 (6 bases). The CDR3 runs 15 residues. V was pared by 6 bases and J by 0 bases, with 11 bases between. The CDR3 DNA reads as TGTGCCAGCAGGAAGGGACAAGCAACTAATGAAAAACTGTTTTTT. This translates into CASRKGQATNEKLFF.

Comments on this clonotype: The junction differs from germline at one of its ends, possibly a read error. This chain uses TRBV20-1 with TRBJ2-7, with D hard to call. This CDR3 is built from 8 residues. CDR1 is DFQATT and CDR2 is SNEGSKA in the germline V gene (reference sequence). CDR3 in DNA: TGCAGAAGCCCTGGGCAGCCATTC. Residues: CRSPGQPF.

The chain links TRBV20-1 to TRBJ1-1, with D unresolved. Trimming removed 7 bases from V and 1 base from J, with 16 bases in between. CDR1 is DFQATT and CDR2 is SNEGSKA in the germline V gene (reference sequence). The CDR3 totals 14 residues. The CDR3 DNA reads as TGCAGTGAATCGCGGGGAAGACAGAACACTGAAGCTTTCTTT. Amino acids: CSESRGRQNTEAFF.

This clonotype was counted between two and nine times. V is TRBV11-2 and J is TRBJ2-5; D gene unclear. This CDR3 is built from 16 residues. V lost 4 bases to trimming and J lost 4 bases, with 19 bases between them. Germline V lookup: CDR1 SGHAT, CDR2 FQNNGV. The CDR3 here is CASSSPNSILAETQYF. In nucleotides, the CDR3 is TGTGCCAGCAGCTCCCCGAACAGTATTCTGGCAGAGACCCAGTACTTC.

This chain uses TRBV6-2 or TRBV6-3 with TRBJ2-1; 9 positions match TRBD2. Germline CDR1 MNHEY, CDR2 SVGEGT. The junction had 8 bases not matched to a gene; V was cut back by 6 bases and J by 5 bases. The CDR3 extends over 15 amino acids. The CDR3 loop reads CASSNLGLADNEQFF. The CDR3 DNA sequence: TGTGCCAGCAGCAACTTGGGACTAGCTGACAATGAGCAGTTCTTC.

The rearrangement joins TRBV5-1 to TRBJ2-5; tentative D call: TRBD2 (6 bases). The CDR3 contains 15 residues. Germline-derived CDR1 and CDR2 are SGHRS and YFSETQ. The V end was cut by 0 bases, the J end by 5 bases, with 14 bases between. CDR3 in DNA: TGCGCCAGCAGCTTGGGAGGTCGGGAGTCGGAGACCCAGTACTTC. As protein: CASSLGGRESETQYF.

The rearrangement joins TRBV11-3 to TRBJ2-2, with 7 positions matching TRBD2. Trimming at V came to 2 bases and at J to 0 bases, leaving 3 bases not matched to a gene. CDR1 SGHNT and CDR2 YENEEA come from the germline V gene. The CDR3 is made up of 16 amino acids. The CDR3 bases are TGTGCCAGCAGCTTAACCGGGACTACGAACACCGGGGAGCTGTTTTTT. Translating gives CASSLTGTTNTGELFF.

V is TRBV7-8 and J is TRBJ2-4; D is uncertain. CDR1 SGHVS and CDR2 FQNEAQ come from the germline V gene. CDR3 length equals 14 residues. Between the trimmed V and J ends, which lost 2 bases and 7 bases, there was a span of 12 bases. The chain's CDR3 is CASSLLFMVNIQYF. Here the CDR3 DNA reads TGTGCCAGCAGCTTATTATTCATGGTGAACATTCAGTACTTC.

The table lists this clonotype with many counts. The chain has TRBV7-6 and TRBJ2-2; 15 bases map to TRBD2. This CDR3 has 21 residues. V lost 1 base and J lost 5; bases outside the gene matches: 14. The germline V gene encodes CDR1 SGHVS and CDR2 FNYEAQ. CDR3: CASSLEMLGLAGGGTTGELFF. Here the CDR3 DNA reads TGTGCCAGCAGCTTAGAAATGCTGGGACTAGCGGGAGGTGGTACGACCGGGGAGCTGTTTTTT.

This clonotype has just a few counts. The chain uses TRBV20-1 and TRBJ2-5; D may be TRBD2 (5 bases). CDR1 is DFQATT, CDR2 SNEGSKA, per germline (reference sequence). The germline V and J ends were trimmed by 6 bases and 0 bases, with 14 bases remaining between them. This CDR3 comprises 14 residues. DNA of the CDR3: TGCAGTGCCACGGACGGGATGTACCAAGAGACCCAGTACTTC. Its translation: CSATDGMYQETQYF.

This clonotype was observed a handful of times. CDR3 in amino acids: CASGGFKTQYF. The DNA of the CDR3 is TGTGCCAGCGGCGGGTTCAAGACCCAGTACTTC. V is TRBV28 and J is TRBJ2-5; tentative D call: TRBD2 (5 bases). Per the germline V gene, CDR1 is MDHEN and CDR2 is SYDVKM. The CDR3 covers 11 residues. Trimming stripped 8 bases from V and 6 bases from J, with 10 bases between.